The text below deals with one T cell receptor (beta chain). Germline assignment: CDR1 MDHEN and CDR2 SYDVKM. V lost 4 bases, J lost 2 bases, and 14 bases lay in between. The CDR3 spans 15 residues. The data originate from a study of shared clonotypes between healthy human individuals. Only in-frame clones appear in the TCRdb table, and some are missing; sequencing was by immunoSEQ multiplex PCR. The table records under 2,500,000 clones, nearly 97% of them present only once. Sequencing was performed on naive CD4+ T cells sorted from blood. Subset meaning: CD45RA+ positively selected. The chain recombines TRBV28 with TRBJ1-2; D possibly corresponds to TRBD1 (5 bases). This sequence was found in a man aged 18 to 30 in good health. The CDR3 here is CASSYPKTANYGYTF. In DNA, the CDR3 is TGTGCCAGCAGTTATCCAAAGACAGCGAACTATGGCTACACCTTC.